This T cell receptor (beta chain) is from a study of T cell changes during pregnancy in multiple sclerosis. Data came from immunoSEQ multiplex PCR; TCRdb stores just in-frame clones and leaves some out. The sample has fewer than 60,000 clones; about 95% are singletons. Germline V gene lookup returns CDR1 SGHDN and CDR2 FVKESK. The length of the CDR3 is 14 residues. V was pared by 4 bases and J by 8 bases, with 15 bases between. Source: CD8+ T cells from peripheral blood mononuclear cells, taken in the first trimester of pregnancy. The sequence derives from a female donor with multiple sclerosis, enrolled in a pregnancy study. This chain connects TRBV14 to TRBJ2-1; D not certain. The CDR3 bases are TGTGCCAGCAGCCGACACTCCGGTGGCGATGAGCAGTTCTTC. It encodes CASSRHSGGDEQFF.